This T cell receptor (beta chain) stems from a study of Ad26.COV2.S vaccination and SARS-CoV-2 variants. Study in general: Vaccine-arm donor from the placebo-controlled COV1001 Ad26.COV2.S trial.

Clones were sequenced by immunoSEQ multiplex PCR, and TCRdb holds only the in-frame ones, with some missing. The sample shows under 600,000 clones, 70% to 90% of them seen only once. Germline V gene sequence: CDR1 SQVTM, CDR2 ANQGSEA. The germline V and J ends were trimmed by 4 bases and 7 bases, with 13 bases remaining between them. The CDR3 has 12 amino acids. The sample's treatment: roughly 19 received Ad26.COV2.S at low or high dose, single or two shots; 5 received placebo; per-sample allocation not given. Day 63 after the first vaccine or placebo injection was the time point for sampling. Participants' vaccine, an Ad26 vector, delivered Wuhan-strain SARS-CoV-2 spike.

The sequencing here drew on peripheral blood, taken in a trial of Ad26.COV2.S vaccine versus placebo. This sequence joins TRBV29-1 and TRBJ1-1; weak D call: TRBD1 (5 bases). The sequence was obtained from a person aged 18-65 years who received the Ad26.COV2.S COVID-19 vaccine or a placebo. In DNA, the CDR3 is TGCAGCGTTGCCGGGGGGGGAGGTGAAGCTTTCTTT. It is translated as CSVAGGGGEAFF.